Below are 23 T cell receptor beta chains sequenced from a single sample in a study of blood T cell repertoires in COVID-19. The data were produced by immunoSEQ multiplex PCR, yet TCRdb's version contains in-frame clones alone and is incomplete. The sample yields 250,000 to 350,000 clones, 85% seen once. The sample was PBMCs or T cells enriched from blood (not recorded which). These receptors all come from a woman aged 50 to 60 who had recovered from COVID-19.

The chain carries TRBV10-2 and TRBJ1-1; TRBD1 aligns across 10 bases. The CDR3 is 14 amino acids. After removal of 6 bases from V and 5 bases from J, the junction contained 6 bases not matched to a gene. CDR1 is WSHSY and CDR2 is SAAADI in the germline V gene. The CDR3 nucleotides read TGCGCCAGCAGACGTCCGGGACAGGGGACTGAAGCTTTCTTT. Amino acid sequence: CASRRPGQGTEAFF.

This sequence joins TRBV2 and TRBJ2-3, with 11 bases that match TRBD1. Looked up from germline, CDR1 is SNHLY and CDR2 is FYNNEI. V lost 5 bases to trimming and J lost 3 bases; unmatched junction nucleotides: 10. The CDR3 has 17 amino acids. The CDR3 spells CASSRGDRGRKTDTQYF. The CDR3 region has the DNA TGTGCCAGCAGTCGGGGGGACAGGGGGAGAAAAACAGATACGCAGTATTTT.

The V call is TRBV30, the J call TRBJ1-1; the D is unclear. CDR3 length: 14 residues. The V end lost 0 bases, the J end lost 4 bases, and 12 bases lay between the germline ends. Germline V gene lookup returns CDR1 GTSNPN and CDR2 SVGIG (reference sequence). The CDR3 reads CAWSVLSRSTEAFF. CDR3 in DNA: TGTGCCTGGAGTGTACTTAGTAGGAGCACTGAAGCTTTCTTT.

The rearrangement joins TRBV20-1 to TRBJ1-2; TRBD1 matches 8 bases. The CDR3 covers 14 residues. Germline V gene sequence: CDR1 DFQATT, CDR2 SNEGSKA (reference sequence). Trimming took 3 bases from V and 4 from J; bases not matched to a gene: 7. The CDR3 region is CSASQGANAYGYTF. CDR3 sequence (DNA): TGCAGTGCTAGTCAGGGGGCAAATGCCTATGGCTACACCTTC.

The chain joins TRBV19 to TRBJ1-2; TRBD1 matches 8 bases. With V trimmed by 1 base and J by 4 bases, 8 bases remained unmatched. Germline V gives CDR1 LNHDA, CDR2 SQIVND (reference sequence). The CDR3 runs to 16 residues. DNA of the CDR3: TGTGCCAGTAGTATAGGGAGGACAGGGACAAGCTATGGCTACACCTTC. Translated: CASSIGRTGTSYGYTF. The variable domain in full, completed from reference TRBV19 and TRBJ1-2, reads DGGITQSPKYLFRKEGQNVTLSCEQNLNHDAMYWYRQDPGQGLRLIYYSQIVNDFQKGDIAEGYSVSREKKESFPLTVTSAQKNPTAFYLCASSIGRTGTSYGYTFGSGTRLTVV.

V and J are TRBV7-2 and TRBJ1-2, with D unresolved. V was shortened by 1 base and J by 7 bases, with 19 bases between the two germline ends. Germline V gene sequence: CDR1 SGHTA, CDR2 FQGNSA. This CDR3 is 16 amino acids long. This chain's CDR3 is CASSLDYSGKAGGYTF. The CDR3 coding sequence is TGTGCCAGCAGCTTAGATTACTCAGGAAAAGCAGGTGGCTACACCTTC.

This sequence joins TRBV3-1 (or the pseudogene TRBV3-2) and TRBJ1-1, with no clear D. The germline V and J ends were trimmed by 7 bases and 7 bases, with 10 bases remaining between them. CDR3 length: 11 residues. CDR1 and CDR2 from the germline V gene are LGHDT and YNNKEL (reference sequence). Here the CDR3 reads CASTRENEAFF. CDR3 sequence (DNA): TGTGCCAGCACGAGGGAGAATGAAGCTTTCTTT.

The rearrangement uses TRBV19 and TRBJ1-6; 7 bases align to TRBD1. V was clipped by 1 base and J by 10 bases; unmatched bases: 4. The CDR3 has 14 amino acids. Germline V gene lookup returns CDR1 LNHDA and CDR2 SQIVND (reference sequence). The CDR3 sequence is CASSIGGGRSPLHF. The CDR3 coding sequence is TGTGCCAGTAGTATAGGAGGGGGCAGGTCACCCCTCCACTTT.

CDR3 amino acids: CASSMRQGARRELFF. CDR3 nucleotides: TGTGCCAGTAGTATGAGACAGGGGGCACGCAGGGAGCTGTTTTTT. The chain carries TRBV19 and TRBJ2-2, with 10 bases identical to TRBD1. The ends lost 3 bases at V and 9 bases at J; junction bases unmatched: 7. Looked up from germline, CDR1 is LNHDA and CDR2 is SQIVND (reference sequence). There are 15 residues in the CDR3.

This clone was detected only a few times. This sequence joins TRBV5-1 and TRBJ2-2, with TRBD1 as a possible D gene (6 bases). Deletions cut 4 bases from V and 0 bases from J, with 10 bases between. Looked up from germline, CDR1 is SGHRS and CDR2 is YFSETQ. This CDR3 spans 15 amino acids. CDR3 coding DNA: TGCGCCAGCAGCAGGGACAACCCGAACACCGGGGAGCTGTTTTTT. Encoded protein: CASSRDNPNTGELFF.

The J gene is TRBJ1-5, the V gene TRBV27; 10 nucleotides agree with TRBD1. This CDR3 is built from 17 residues. Germline-derived CDR1 and CDR2 are MNHEY and SMNVEV (reference sequence). Trimming took 4 bases from V and 6 from J; bases not matched to a gene: 12. CDR3 nucleotide sequence: TGTGCCAGCAGTTCCCAACTCGGGACAGGGGTGGCTCAGCCCCAGCATTTT. As protein: CASSSQLGTGVAQPQHF.

The rearrangement links TRBV11-2 to TRBJ2-7, with D unresolved. The CDR3 sequence is 15 residues long. Deletions cut 2 bases from V and 1 base from J, with 12 bases between. Germline V CDR1 and CDR2: SGHAT, FQNNGV. Here the CDR3 DNA reads TGTGCCAGCAGCTTATTTTCCGGGTCATCCTACGAGCAGTACTTC. This codes for CASSLFSGSSYEQYF. The whole variable domain, filled in from reference TRBV11-2 and TRBJ2-7, reads EAGVAQSPRYKIIEKRQSVAFWCNPISGHATLYWYQQILGQGPKLLIQFQNNGVVDDSQLPKDRFSAERLKGVDSTLKIQPAKLEDSAVYLCASSLFSGSSYEQYFGPGTRLTVT.

J is TRBJ1-4 and V is TRBV30, with no clear D. Trimming removed 5 bases from V and 0 bases from J, with 10 bases in between. The CDR3 sequence is 14 residues long. Germline values: CDR1 GTSNPN, CDR2 SVGIG (reference sequence). CDR3 sequence reads: CAWGRGSTNEKLFF. The CDR3 nucleotides read TGTGCCTGGGGGCGCGGCTCAACTAATGAAAAACTGTTTTTT.

This chain links TRBV28 with TRBJ1-6; D is ambiguous. Germline CDR1 is MDHEN and CDR2 is SYDVKM. V shed 6 bases and J shed 0 bases, with 9 bases lying between them. The CDR3 totals 15 residues. This chain's CDR3 is CASSLAGSYNSPLHF. In nucleotides, the CDR3 is TGTGCCAGCAGCTTAGCAGGCTCCTATAATTCACCCCTCCACTTT.

The chain uses TRBV2 and TRBJ2-7; 9 bases match TRBD1. This CDR3 region has 13 residues. Germline loops: CDR1 SNHLY, CDR2 FYNNEI. The J segment lost 6 bases and the V segment lost 4 bases, leaving 4 bases of the junction unmatched. The CDR3 region is CASSGGTGFEQYF. In nucleotides, the CDR3 is TGTGCCAGCAGTGGCGGGACAGGGTTCGAGCAGTACTTC.

CDR3 DNA: TGCGCCAGCAGGAGAGGGGGCGGTCAGGAGACCCAGTACTTC. Protein: CASRRGGGQETQYF. This rearrangement joins TRBV5-1 to TRBJ2-5; 7 bases fit TRBD1. This CDR3 comprises 14 residues. Per the germline V gene, CDR1 is SGHRS and CDR2 is YFSETQ. With 5 bases clipped from V and 5 bases from J, the junction kept 9 bases outside the gene matches.

The chain carries TRBV12-5 and TRBJ2-2, with 8 bases that match TRBD2. Germline values: CDR1 LGHNT, CDR2 FRNRAP. This CDR3 is built from 18 residues. V lost 3 bases, J lost 0 bases, and 9 bases stayed unmatched. CDR3 in amino acids: CASGFRGVAGTNTGELFF. The DNA for the CDR3 is TGTGCTAGTGGTTTCCGGGGGGTAGCGGGGACGAACACCGGGGAGCTGTTTTTT.

This clone was seen just once. The genes are TRBV10-2 and TRBJ1-6; possible D gene TRBD1, 5 bases. The CDR3 covers 13 residues. The V end was cut by 7 bases, the J end by 7 bases, with 11 bases between. Germline V gene sequence: CDR1 WSHSY, CDR2 SAAADI. DNA for the CDR3: TGCGCCAGCAATCGGGACTCCAATTCACCCCTCCACTTT. It translates to CASNRDSNSPLHF.

The chain joins TRBV19 to TRBJ2-3; 10 nucleotides match TRBD2. Germline V gene lookup returns CDR1 LNHDA and CDR2 SQIVND (reference sequence). The CDR3 loop spans 18 amino acids. J lost 0 bases, V lost 3 bases, and 9 bases had no gene match. The CDR3 DNA reads as TGTGCCAGTAGTATTGCCCAGCGGGGGGGTGCTAGCACAGATACGCAGTATTTT. Amino acids: CASSIAQRGGASTDTQYF.

This clone was counted only a few times. The chain carries TRBV7-8 and TRBJ2-7, with a tentative D call TRBD1 (5 bases). CDR1 and CDR2 (germline): SGHVS, FQNEAQ. V lost 5 bases and J lost 3, with 14 bases in between. The CDR3 is 14 residues long. CDR3 amino acids: CASSPTANGYEQYF. CDR3 DNA sequence: TGTGCCAGCAGCCCGACAGCTAACGGCTACGAGCAGTACTTC.

This clone has a handful of counts. For the CDR3, the DNA is TGTGCCAGCAGCTTCCTCTTAGCGGGGGGGGACACAGATACGCAGTATTTT. Translated, it gives CASSFLLAGGDTDTQYF. The V gene is TRBV13, the J gene TRBJ2-3; TRBD2 matches at 11 bases. CDR3 size: 17 residues. CDR1 and CDR2 (germline): PRHDT, FYEKMQ (reference sequence). With 3 bases clipped from V and 2 bases from J, the junction kept 7 bases outside the gene matches.

This chain uses TRBV6-6 with TRBJ1-5; TRBD1 agrees at 7 bases. CDR1 MNHNY and CDR2 SVGAGI come from the germline V gene (reference sequence). This CDR3 is built from 16 residues. The V and J ends lost 7 bases and 0 bases, in that order; junction bases with no gene match: 9. This chain's CDR3 is CASKRQGQYSNQPQHF. The CDR3 coding sequence is TGTGCCAGCAAAAGACAGGGCCAGTATAGCAATCAGCCCCAGCATTTT.

The chain links TRBV7-9 to TRBJ2-1; 8 nucleotides align to TRBD2. This CDR3 has 16 amino acids. CDR1 and CDR2 from the germline V gene are SEHNR and FQNEAQ (reference sequence). Losses at the gene ends were 5 bases for V and 4 bases for J; bases not matched to a gene: 10. CDR3 sequence (DNA): TGTGCCAGCAGCCCCCCCGGGGGGGCCCTGTACAATGAGCAGTTCTTC. Translated: CASSPPGGALYNEQFF.